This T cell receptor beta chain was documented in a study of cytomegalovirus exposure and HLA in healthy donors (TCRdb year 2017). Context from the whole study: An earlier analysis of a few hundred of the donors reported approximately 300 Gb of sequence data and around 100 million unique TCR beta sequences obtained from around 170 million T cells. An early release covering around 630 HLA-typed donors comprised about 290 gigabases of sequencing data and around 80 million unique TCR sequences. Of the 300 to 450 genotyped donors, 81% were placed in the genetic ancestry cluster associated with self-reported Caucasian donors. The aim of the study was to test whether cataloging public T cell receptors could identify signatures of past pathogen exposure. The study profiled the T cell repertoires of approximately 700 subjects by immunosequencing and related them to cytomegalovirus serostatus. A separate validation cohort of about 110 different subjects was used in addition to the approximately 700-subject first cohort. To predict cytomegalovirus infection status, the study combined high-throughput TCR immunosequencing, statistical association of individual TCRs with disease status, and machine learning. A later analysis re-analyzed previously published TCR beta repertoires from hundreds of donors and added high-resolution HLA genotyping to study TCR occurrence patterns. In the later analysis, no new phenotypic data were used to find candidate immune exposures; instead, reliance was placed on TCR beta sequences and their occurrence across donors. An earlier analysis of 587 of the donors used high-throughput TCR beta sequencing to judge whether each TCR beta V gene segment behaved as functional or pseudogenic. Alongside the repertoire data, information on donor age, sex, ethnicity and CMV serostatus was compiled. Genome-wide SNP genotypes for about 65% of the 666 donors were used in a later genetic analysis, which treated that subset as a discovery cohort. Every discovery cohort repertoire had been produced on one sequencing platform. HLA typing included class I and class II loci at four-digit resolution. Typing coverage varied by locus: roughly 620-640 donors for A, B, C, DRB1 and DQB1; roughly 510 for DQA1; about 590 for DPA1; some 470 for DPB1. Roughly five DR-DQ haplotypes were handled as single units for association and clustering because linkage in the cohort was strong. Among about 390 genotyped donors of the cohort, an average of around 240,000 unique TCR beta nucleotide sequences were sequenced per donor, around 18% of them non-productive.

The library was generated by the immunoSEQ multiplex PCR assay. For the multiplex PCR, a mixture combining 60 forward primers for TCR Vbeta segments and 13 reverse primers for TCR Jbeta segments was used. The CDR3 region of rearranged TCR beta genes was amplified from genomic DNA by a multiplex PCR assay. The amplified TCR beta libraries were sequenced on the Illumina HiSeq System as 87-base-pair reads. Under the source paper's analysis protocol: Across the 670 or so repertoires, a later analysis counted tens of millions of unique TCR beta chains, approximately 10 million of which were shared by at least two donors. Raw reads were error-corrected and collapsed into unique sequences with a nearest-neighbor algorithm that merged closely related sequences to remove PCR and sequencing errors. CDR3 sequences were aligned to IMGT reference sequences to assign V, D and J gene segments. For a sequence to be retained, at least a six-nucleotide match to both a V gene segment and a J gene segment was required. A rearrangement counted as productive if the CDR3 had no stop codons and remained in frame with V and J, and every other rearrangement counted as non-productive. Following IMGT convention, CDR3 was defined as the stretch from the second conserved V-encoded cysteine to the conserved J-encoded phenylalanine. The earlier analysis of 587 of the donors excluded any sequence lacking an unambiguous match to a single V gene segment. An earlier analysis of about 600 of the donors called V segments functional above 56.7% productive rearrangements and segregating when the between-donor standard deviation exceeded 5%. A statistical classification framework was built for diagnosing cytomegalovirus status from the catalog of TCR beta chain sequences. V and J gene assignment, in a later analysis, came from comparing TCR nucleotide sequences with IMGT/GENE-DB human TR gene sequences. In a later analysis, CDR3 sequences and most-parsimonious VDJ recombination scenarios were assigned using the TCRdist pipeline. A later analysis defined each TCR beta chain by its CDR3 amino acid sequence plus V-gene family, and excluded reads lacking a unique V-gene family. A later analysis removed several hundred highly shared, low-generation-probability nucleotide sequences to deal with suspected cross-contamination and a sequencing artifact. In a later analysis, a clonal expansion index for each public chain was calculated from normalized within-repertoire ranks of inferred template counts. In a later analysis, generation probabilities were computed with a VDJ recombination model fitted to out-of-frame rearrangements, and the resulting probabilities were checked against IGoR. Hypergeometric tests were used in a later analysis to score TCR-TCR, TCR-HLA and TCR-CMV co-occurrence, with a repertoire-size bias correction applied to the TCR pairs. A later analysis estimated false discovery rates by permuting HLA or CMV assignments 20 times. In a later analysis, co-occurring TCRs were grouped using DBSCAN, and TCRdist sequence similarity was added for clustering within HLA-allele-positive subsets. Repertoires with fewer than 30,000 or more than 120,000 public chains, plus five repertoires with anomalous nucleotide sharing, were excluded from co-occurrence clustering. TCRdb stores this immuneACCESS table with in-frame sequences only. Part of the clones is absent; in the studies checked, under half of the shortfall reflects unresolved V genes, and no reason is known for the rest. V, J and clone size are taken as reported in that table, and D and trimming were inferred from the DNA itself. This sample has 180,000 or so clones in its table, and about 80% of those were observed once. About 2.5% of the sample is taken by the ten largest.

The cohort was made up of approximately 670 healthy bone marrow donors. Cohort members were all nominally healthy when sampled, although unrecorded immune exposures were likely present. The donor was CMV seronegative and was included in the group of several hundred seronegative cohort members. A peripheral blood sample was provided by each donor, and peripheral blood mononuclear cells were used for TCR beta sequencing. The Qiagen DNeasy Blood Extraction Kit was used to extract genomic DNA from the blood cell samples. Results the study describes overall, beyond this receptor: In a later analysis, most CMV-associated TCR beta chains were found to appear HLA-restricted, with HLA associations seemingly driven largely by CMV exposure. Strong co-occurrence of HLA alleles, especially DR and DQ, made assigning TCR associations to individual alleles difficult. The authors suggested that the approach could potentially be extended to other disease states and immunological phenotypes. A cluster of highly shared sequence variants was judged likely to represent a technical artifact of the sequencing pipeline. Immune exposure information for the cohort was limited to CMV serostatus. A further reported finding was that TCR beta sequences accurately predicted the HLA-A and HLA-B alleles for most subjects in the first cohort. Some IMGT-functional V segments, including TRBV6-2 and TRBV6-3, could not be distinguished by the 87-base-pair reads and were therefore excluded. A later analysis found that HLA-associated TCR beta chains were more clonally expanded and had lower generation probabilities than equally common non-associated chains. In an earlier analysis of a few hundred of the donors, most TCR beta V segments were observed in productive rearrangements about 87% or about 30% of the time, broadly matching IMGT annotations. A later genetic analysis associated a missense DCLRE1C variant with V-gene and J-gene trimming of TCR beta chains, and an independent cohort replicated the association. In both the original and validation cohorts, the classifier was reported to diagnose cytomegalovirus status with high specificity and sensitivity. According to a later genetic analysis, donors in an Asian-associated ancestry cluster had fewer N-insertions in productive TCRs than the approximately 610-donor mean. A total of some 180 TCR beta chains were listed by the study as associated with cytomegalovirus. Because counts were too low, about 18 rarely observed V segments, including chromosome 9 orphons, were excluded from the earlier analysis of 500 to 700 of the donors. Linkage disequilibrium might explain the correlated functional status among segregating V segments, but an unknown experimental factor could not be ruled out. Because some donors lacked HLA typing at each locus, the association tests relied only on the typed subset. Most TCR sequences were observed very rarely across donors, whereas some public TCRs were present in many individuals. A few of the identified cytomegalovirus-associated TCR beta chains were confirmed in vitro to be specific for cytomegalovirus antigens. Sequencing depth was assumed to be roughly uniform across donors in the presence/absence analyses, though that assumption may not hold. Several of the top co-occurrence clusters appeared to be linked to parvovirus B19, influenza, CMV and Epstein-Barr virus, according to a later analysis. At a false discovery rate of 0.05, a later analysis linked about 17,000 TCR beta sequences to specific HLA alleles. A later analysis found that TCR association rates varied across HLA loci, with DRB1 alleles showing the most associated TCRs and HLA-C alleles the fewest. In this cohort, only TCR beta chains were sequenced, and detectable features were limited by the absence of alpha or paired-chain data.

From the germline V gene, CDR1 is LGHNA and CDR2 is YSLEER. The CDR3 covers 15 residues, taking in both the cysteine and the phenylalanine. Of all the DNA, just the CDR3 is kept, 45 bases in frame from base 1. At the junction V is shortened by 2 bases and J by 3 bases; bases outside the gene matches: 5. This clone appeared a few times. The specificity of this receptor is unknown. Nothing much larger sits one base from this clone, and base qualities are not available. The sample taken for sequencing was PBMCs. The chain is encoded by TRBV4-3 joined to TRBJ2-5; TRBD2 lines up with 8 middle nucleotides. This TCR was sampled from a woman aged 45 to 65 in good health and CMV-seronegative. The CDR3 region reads CASSQFAGGKETQYF. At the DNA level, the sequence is TGCGCCAGCAGCCAATTCGCGGGAGGAAAAGAGACCCAGTACTTC.